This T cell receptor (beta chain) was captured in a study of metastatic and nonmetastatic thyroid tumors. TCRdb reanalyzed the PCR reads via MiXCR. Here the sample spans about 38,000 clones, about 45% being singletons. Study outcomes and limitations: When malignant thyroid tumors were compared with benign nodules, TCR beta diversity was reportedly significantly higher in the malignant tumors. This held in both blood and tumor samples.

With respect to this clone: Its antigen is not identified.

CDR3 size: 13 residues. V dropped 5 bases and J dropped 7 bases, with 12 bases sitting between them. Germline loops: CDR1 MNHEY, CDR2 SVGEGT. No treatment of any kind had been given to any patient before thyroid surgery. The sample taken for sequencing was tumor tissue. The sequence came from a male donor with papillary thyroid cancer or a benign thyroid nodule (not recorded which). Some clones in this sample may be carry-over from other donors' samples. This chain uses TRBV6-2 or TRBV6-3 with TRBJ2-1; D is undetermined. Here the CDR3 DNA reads TGTGCCAGCAGTCCCGCCCTTGGGAATGAGCAGTTCTTC. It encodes CASSPALGNEQFF.